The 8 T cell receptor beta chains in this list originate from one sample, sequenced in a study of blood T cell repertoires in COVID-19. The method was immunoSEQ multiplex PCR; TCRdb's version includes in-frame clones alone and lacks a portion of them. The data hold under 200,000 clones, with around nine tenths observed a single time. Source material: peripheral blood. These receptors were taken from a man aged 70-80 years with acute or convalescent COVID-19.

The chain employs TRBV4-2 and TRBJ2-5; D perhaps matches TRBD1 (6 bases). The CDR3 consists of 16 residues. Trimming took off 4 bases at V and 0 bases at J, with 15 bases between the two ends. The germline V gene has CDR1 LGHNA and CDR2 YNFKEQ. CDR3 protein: CASSPRGQPYQETQYF. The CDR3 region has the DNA TGTGCCAGCAGCCCAAGGGGACAACCGTACCAAGAGACCCAGTACTTC.

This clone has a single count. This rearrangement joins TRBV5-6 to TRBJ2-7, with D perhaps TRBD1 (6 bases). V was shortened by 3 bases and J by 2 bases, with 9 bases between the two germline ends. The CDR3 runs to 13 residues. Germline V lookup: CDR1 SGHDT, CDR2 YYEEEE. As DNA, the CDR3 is TGTGCCAGCAGCTCCGACAGGACCTACGAGCAGTACTTC. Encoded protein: CASSSDRTYEQYF.

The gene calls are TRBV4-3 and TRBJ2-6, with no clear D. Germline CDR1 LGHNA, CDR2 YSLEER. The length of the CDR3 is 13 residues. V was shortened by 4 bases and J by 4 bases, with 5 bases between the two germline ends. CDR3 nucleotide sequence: TGCGCCAGCAGCCCCACAGGGGCCAACGTCCTGACTTTC. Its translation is CASSPTGANVLTF.

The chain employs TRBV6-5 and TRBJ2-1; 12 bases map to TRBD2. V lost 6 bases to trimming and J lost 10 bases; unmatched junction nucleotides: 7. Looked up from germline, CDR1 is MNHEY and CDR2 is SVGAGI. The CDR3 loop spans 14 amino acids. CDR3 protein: CASRTRGTSGEQFF. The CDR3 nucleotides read TGTGCCAGCAGGACCCGCGGGACTAGCGGGGAGCAGTTCTTC.

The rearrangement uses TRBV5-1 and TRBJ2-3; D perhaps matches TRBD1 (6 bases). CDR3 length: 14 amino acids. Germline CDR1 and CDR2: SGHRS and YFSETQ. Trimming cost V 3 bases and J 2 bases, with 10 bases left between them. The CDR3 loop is CASSWGTLTDTQYF. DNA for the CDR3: TGCGCCAGCAGCTGGGGGACACTCACAGATACGCAGTATTTT.

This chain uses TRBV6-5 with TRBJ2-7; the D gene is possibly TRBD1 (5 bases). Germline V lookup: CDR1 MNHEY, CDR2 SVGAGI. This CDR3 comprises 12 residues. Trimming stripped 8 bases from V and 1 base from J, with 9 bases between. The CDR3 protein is CASGQQSYEQYF. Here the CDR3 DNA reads TGTGCCAGCGGACAACAATCCTACGAGCAGTACTTC.

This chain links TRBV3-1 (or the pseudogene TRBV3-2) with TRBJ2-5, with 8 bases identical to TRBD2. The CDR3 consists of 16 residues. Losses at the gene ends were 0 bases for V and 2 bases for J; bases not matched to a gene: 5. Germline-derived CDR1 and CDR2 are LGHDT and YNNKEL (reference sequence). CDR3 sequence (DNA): TGTGCCAGCAGCCAAGAAGCGGGGGCTTGGCAAGAGACCCAGTACTTC. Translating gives CASSQEAGAWQETQYF.

The chain's CDR3 is CASSFLETGNYGYTF. CDR3 nucleotides: TGTGCCAGCAGCTTTCTTGAGACAGGAAACTATGGCTACACCTTC. V usage is TRBV7-9 and J usage is TRBJ1-2; possible D gene TRBD1, 6 bases. This CDR3 comprises 15 residues. Germline values: CDR1 SEHNR, CDR2 FQNEAQ (reference sequence). Trimming removed 3 bases at V and 2 bases at J, with 13 bases between. Supplemented by reference TRBV7-9 and TRBJ1-2, the full variable domain reads DTGVSQNPRHKITKRGQNVTFRCDPISEHNRLYWYRQTLGQGPEFLTYFQNEAQLEKSRLLSDRFSAERPKGSFSTLEIQRTEQGDSAMYLCASSFLETGNYGYTFGSGTRLTVV.